These 11 T cell receptor beta chains came from one sample sequenced in a study of cytotoxic CD8 clonotypes in ibrutinib-treated CLL. Clones were sequenced by immunoSEQ multiplex PCR, and TCRdb holds only the in-frame ones, with some missing. The top ten clones hold approximately 5.1% of a sample with 140,000 to 150,000 clones, 75% to 80% of them seen once. The source was PBMCs, collected after 24 months of ibrutinib treatment. The origin of the receptors is a human donor with chronic lymphocytic leukemia.

The genes are TRBV18 and TRBJ2-1; TRBD1 matches 7 bases. The CDR3 covers 13 residues. Germline values: CDR1 KGHSH, CDR2 LQKENI. Trimming at V came to 6 bases and at J to 6 bases, leaving 5 bases not matched to a gene. The CDR3 sequence: CASSGQVSNEQFF. The DNA for the CDR3 is TGTGCCAGCTCCGGACAGGTCAGCAATGAGCAGTTCTTC.

The chain has TRBV7-3 and TRBJ2-3, with 11 nucleotides matching TRBD2. Germline CDR1 and CDR2: SGHTA and FQGTGA. CDR3 length: 19 residues. Trimming cost V 5 bases and J 1 base; bases outside gene matches: 14. CDR3 nucleotides: TGTGCCAGCAGCCCATTGGGGCTAGCGGGAGGTGGGGGCACAGATACGCAGTATTTT. Translating gives CASSPLGLAGGGGTDTQYF.

This clone was seen a few times. As DNA, the CDR3 is TGTGCCAGCTCCCCCGGGACAGGGGCGGTCAGCTACACCTTC. Translated, it gives CASSPGTGAVSYTF. This chain links TRBV18 with TRBJ1-2; 10 bases match TRBD1. Germline V gene lookup returns CDR1 KGHSH and CDR2 LQKENI. V lost 6 bases and J lost 9; bases outside the gene matches: 10. This CDR3 has 14 residues.

The genes are TRBV4-2 and TRBJ2-5, with no clear D. Deletions cut 0 bases from V and 4 bases from J, with 9 bases between. The CDR3 sequence is 14 residues long. In germline, CDR1 is LGHNA, CDR2 YNFKEQ. CDR3 protein: CASSQEVSGETQYF. CDR3 DNA: TGTGCCAGCAGCCAAGAGGTCAGTGGAGAGACCCAGTACTTC.

CDR3 nucleotide sequence: TGTGCCAGCAGTTTACCGGGTTCCACAGATACGCAGTATTTT. This sequence encodes CASSLPGSTDTQYF. V is TRBV27 and J is TRBJ2-3; D uncertain. Germline V CDR1 and CDR2: MNHEY, SMNVEV (reference sequence). Trimming took 2 bases from V and 2 from J, leaving 8 bases between them. The CDR3 spans 14 residues.

This clone was recorded a few times. The chain joins TRBV5-5 to TRBJ1-1, with D possibly being TRBD1 (5 bases). Trimming removed 0 bases from V and 4 bases from J, with 13 bases in between. From germline, CDR1 is SGHKS and CDR2 YYEKEE (reference sequence). This CDR3 has 15 residues. CDR3 sequence reads: CASSLVPGGFTEAFF. CDR3 bases: TGTGCCAGCAGCTTGGTGCCGGGGGGTTTCACTGAAGCTTTCTTT.

This chain joins TRBV19 and TRBJ2-7; D may be TRBD2 (6 bases). The CDR3 has 13 amino acids. V lost 1 base, J lost 6 bases, and 10 bases lay in between. Germline V gene lookup returns CDR1 LNHDA and CDR2 SQIVND (reference sequence). The CDR3 DNA reads as TGTGCCAGTAGTATAGTCGGGGGAGGCGAGCAGTACTTC. It is translated as CASSIVGGGEQYF.

This clone was counted at least ten times. The chain employs TRBV27 and TRBJ2-7, with D maybe TRBD1 (5 bases). V was pared by 5 bases and J by 6 bases, with 11 bases between. This CDR3 has 12 amino acids. Germline CDR1 is MNHEY and CDR2 is SMNVEV (reference sequence). Here the CDR3 reads CASSPRGGEQYF. CDR3 coding DNA: TGTGCCAGCAGTCCTAGGGGCGGCGAGCAGTACTTC.

The chain carries TRBV7-2 and TRBJ1-2; 7 bases are shared with TRBD1. V shed 5 bases, J shed 4 bases, and the junction held 7 bases outside the gene matches. The CDR3 has 14 amino acids. The germline V gene has CDR1 SGHTA and CDR2 FQGNSA. CDR3 sequence (DNA): TGTGCCAGCAGCCCCGTAGGGGGCGGCTATGGCTACACCTTC. Its translation is CASSPVGGGYGYTF.

The sample holds one count of this clone. V gene TRBV18 combines with J gene TRBJ2-2; 14 nucleotides match TRBD2. The CDR3 spans 18 residues. Germline CDR1 reads KGHSH; CDR2 reads LQKENI. V lost 5 bases and J lost 0; bases outside the gene matches: 5. The CDR3: CASSTRLAGGPNTGELFF. The CDR3 DNA sequence: TGTGCCAGCTCAACCCGACTAGCGGGGGGGCCGAACACCGGGGAGCTGTTTTTT.

This clone occurred once. The chain has TRBV19 and TRBJ2-1; 11 bases line up with TRBD2. The CDR3 has 15 residues. The germline V gene has CDR1 LNHDA and CDR2 SQIVND (reference sequence). The J segment lost 2 bases and the V segment lost 5 bases, leaving 2 bases of the junction unmatched. The CDR3 is CASSPSGGPYNEQFF. CDR3 in DNA: TGTGCCAGTAGTCCTAGCGGGGGGCCCTACAATGAGCAGTTCTTC.